The 9 T cell receptor beta chains reported below all come from one sample, sequenced in a study of blood T cell repertoires in COVID-19. The assay was immunoSEQ multiplex PCR, and TCRdb's table has in-frame clones only and misses some. The sample carries about 240,000 clones, roughly 86% recorded once. Specimen: peripheral blood. The receptors were gathered from a man in his fifties with acute or convalescent COVID-19.

This clone was observed once. The chain has TRBV15 and TRBJ2-1; no reliable D call. Trimming took off 0 bases at V and 0 bases at J, with 12 bases between the two ends. Germline V CDR1 and CDR2: LNHNV, YYDKDF (reference sequence). CDR3 length equals 17 residues. CDR3 nucleotide sequence: TGTGCCACCAGCAGAGATGTAGCCGCGAGCTCCTACAATGAGCAGTTCTTC. It yields the protein CATSRDVAASSYNEQFF.

This chain links TRBV18 with TRBJ2-2, with D perhaps matching TRBD2 (5 bases). CDR3 size: 15 residues. CDR1 is KGHSH and CDR2 is LQKENI in the germline V gene. Trimming left V 5 bases short and J 4 bases short, with 14 bases between. CDR3 in amino acids: CASSIEGSSTGELFF. The DNA of the CDR3 is TGTGCCAGCTCAATAGAGGGTTCGTCCACCGGGGAGCTGTTTTTT.

The V and J genes are TRBV6-6 and TRBJ2-5; 12 bases agree with TRBD1. CDR1 is MNHNY and CDR2 is SVGAGI in the germline V gene (reference sequence). The V and J ends lost 9 bases and 7 bases, in that order; junction bases with no gene match: 12. The CDR3 extends over 15 amino acids. CDR3 sequence: CASLLRDRGRVTQYF. The CDR3 bases are TGTGCCAGTCTCCTCCGGGACAGGGGGCGGGTGACCCAGTACTTC.

The chain has TRBV30 and TRBJ2-2; no clear D. Germline V gene lookup returns CDR1 GTSNPN and CDR2 SVGIG (reference sequence). This CDR3 comprises 15 residues. V shed 0 bases and J shed 2 bases, with 10 bases lying between them. CDR3 sequence reads: CAWSVGDTNTGELFF. CDR3 in DNA: TGTGCCTGGAGTGTGGGTGACACCAACACCGGGGAGCTGTTTTTT.

This chain joins TRBV3-1 (or the pseudogene TRBV3-2) and TRBJ1-1; a weak D match, TRBD1 (5 bases). The CDR3 covers 14 residues. V was pared by 0 bases and J by 5 bases, with 10 bases between. Germline CDR1 reads LGHDT; CDR2 reads YNNKEL (reference sequence). CDR3 in amino acids: CASSQEGGWTEAFF. DNA for the CDR3: TGTGCCAGCAGCCAAGAGGGGGGGTGGACTGAAGCTTTCTTT.

The chain is built from TRBV3-1 (or the pseudogene TRBV3-2) and TRBJ2-1, with D possibly matching TRBD2 (5 bases). This CDR3 region has 12 residues. V dropped 3 bases and J dropped 9 bases, with 9 bases sitting between them. CDR1 and CDR2 (germline): LGHDT, YNNKEL (reference sequence). CDR3 DNA sequence: TGTGCCAGCAGCCATGTAGGAGGTGAGCAGTTCTTC. It encodes CASSHVGGEQFF.

The rearrangement uses TRBV5-1 and TRBJ2-7, with D perhaps matching TRBD2 (6 bases). The CDR3 runs 15 residues. The ends were cut back, 3 bases at V and 9 bases at J, with 22 bases in the middle. Germline V gives CDR1 SGHRS, CDR2 YFSETQ. As DNA, the CDR3 is TGCGCCAGCAGCTCGTCGGGTAGCGGAATTTCAGTGCAGTACTTC. It translates to CASSSSGSGISVQYF. The entire variable domain, with the rest obtained from reference TRBV5-1 and TRBJ2-7, is as follows: KAGVTQTPRYLIKTRGQQVTLSCSPISGHRSVSWYQQTPGQGLQFLFEYFSETQRNKGNFPGRFSGRQFSNSRSEMNVSTLELGDSALYLCASSSSGSGISVQYFGPGTRLTVT.

J is TRBJ1-1 and V is TRBV5-1, with D perhaps matching TRBD1 (5 bases). V lost 0 bases and J lost 0, with 12 bases in between. CDR3 size: 16 residues. Germline CDR1 reads SGHRS; CDR2 reads YFSETQ. In nucleotides, the CDR3 is TGCGCCAGCAGCTTGGAGGTCGACAGTATGAACACTGAAGCTTTCTTT. Translated, it gives CASSLEVDSMNTEAFF.

This sequence joins TRBV27 and TRBJ2-4; 7 bases are a match to TRBD1. Germline V gene lookup returns CDR1 MNHEY and CDR2 SMNVEV (reference sequence). CDR3 length equals 16 residues. With V trimmed by 2 bases and J by 0 bases, 4 bases remained unmatched. The CDR3 region is CASSLNQGVAKNIQYF. The CDR3 DNA follows: TGTGCCAGCAGTTTAAACCAGGGGGTAGCCAAAAACATTCAGTACTTC.